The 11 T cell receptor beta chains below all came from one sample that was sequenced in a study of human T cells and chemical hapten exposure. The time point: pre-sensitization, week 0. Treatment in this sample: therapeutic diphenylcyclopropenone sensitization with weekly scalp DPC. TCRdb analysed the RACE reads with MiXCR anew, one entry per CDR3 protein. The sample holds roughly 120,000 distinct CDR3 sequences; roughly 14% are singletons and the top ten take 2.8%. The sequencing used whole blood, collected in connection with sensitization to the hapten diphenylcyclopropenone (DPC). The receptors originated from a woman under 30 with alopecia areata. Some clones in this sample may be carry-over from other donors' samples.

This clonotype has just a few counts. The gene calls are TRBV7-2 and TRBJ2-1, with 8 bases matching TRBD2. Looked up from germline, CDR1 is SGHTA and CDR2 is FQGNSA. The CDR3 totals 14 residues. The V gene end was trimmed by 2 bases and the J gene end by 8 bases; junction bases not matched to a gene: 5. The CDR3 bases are TGTGCCAGCAGCTTAAAGCTAGCGGGCTATGAGCAGTTCTTC. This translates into CASSLKLAGYEQFF.

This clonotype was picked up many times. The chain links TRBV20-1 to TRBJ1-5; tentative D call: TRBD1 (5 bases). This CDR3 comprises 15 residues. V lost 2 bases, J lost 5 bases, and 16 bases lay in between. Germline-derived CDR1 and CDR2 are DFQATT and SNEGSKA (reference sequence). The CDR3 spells CSARRNVGRDQPQHF. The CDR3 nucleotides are TGCAGTGCTAGACGAAACGTGGGGCGAGATCAGCCCCAGCATTTT.

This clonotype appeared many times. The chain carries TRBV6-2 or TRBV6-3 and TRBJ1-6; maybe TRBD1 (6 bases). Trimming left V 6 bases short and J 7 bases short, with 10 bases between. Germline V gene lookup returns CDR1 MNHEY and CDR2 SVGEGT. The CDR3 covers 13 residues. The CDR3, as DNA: TGTGCCAGCAGCCCGGACAGCAATTCACCCCTCCACTTT. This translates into CASSPDSNSPLHF.

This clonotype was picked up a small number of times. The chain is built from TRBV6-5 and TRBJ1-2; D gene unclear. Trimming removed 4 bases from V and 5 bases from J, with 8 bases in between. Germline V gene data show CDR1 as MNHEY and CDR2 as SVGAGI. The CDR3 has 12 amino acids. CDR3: CASSSTAYGYTF. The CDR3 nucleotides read TGTGCCAGCAGTTCCACAGCGTATGGCTACACCTTC.

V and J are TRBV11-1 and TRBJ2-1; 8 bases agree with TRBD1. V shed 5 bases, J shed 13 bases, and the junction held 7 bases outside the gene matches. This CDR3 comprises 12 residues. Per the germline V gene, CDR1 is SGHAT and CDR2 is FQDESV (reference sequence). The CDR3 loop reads CASSVPRGPQFF. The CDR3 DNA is TGTGCCAGCAGCGTCCCCAGGGGGCCCCAGTTCTTC.

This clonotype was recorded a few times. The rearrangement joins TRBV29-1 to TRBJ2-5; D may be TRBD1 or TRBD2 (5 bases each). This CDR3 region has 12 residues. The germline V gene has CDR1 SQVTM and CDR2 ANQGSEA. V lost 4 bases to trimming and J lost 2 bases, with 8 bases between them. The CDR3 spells CSVGDVQETQYF. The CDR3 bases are TGCAGCGTTGGGGACGTGCAAGAGACCCAGTACTTC.

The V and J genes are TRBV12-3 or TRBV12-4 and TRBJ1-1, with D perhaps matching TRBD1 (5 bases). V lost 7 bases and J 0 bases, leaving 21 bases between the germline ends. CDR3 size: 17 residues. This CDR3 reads CASKLGAQYLLNTEAFF. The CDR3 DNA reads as TGTGCCAGCAAACTCGGGGCCCAATATTTACTGAACACTGAAGCTTTCTTT.

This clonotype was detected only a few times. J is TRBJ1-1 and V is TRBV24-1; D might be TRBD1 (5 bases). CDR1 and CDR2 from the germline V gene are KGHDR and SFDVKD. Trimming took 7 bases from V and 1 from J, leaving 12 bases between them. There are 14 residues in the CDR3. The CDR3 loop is CATRSPGRNTEAFF. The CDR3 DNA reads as TGTGCCACCAGAAGTCCGGGACGGAACACTGAAGCTTTCTTT.

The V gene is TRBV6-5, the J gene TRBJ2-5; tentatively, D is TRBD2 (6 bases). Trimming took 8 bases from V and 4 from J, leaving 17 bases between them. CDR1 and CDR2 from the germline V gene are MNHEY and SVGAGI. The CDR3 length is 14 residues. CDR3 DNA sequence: TGTGCCAGCCGGGGGAGCGGTTCAGGAGAGACCCAGTACTTC. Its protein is CASRGSGSGETQYF.

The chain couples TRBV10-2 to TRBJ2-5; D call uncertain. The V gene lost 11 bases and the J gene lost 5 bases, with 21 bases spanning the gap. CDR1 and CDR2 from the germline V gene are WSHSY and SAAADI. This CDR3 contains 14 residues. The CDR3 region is CASKTLPGSETQYF. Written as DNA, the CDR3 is TGCGCCTCCAAAACACTCCCCGGATCGGAGACCCAGTACTTC.

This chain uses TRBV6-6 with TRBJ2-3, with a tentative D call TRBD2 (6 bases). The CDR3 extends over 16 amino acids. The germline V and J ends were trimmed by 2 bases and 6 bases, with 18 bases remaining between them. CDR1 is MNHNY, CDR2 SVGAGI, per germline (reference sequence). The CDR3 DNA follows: TGTGCCAGCAGTTACGGCCCTAGCGCTAGCTCGGATACGCAGTATTTT. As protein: CASSYGPSASSDTQYF.